Here is one T cell receptor beta chain with its context. There are 14 residues in the CDR3. The V gene lost 3 bases and the J gene lost 4 bases, with 12 bases spanning the gap. The germline CDR1 and CDR2 sequences are GTSNPN and SVGIG (reference sequence). The source of the sample is a study of shared clonotypes between healthy human individuals. Assay used: immunoSEQ multiplex PCR; TCRdb lists only in-frame clones, some missing. Of about 2 million clones in the sample, 85% to 95% are singletons; the top ten hold more than 0.1%. This clonotype was obtained from a man younger than 35 in good health. The genes are TRBV30 and TRBJ2-2, with D uncertain. The specimen sequenced was naive CD4+ T cells sorted from blood. The subset was: CD45RA+ positively selected. This chain's CDR3 is CAWRPWTLTGELFF. DNA of the CDR3: TGTGCCTGGAGGCCCTGGACCCTCACCGGGGAGCTGTTTTTT. Combining the CDR3 with reference TRBV30 and TRBJ2-2 gives the whole variable domain SQTIHQWPATLVQPVGSPLSLECTVEGTSNPNLYWYRQAAGRGLQLLFYSVGIGQISSEVPQNLSASRPQDRQFILSSKKLLLSDSGFYLCAWRPWTLTGELFFGEGSRLTVL.